This T cell receptor (beta chain) was recovered during a study of cytomegalovirus exposure and HLA in healthy donors. Study outcomes and limitations: A later analysis linked a missense DCLRE1C variant to TCR beta V- and J-gene trimming. CMV serostatus was the only immune exposure information that was available. Relative to the roughly 700-donor mean, N-insertions were reportedly fewer in an Asian-associated ancestry cluster in a later analysis.

CDR1 is MNHNS and CDR2 is SASEGT in the germline V gene. The length of the CDR3 is 14 residues. V was clipped by 7 bases and J by 1 base; unmatched bases: 7. PCR used 60 Vbeta primers and 13 Jbeta primers. Sequencing used immunoSEQ multiplex PCR; TCRdb keeps in-frame clones, though not all of them. This sample carries fewer than 150,000 clones, about 80% of them seen once, and the ten largest clones take 1%. About this clone: What it recognizes is unknown.

What was sequenced was PBMCs. V usage is TRBV6-1 and J usage is TRBJ2-7; 7 nucleotides line up with TRBD1. The clonotype comes from a man aged 35 to 55 in good health and CMV-seronegative. The CDR3 protein is CASISRTGSYEQYF. In DNA, the CDR3 is TGTGCCAGCATATCGAGGACAGGATCCTACGAGCAGTACTTC.